The rows below give T cell receptor beta chains drawn from one sample of a study of blood T cell repertoires in COVID-19. Only in-frame clones appear in the TCRdb table, and some are missing; sequencing was by immunoSEQ multiplex PCR. The repertoire holds roughly 150,000 clones, with 75% to 90% as singletons. The sample comprised peripheral blood. The receptors were sampled from a woman of 80 years or more with acute or convalescent COVID-19. CDR3s include the opening cysteine and the closing phenylalanine or tryptophan. A D gene is named only where the DNA matches it firmly. Size is stated for part of the rows, as once, few or many counts, or as a class when the clone is expanded.

V,J,D,size,DNA,CDR3
TRBV10-1,TRBJ1-6,TRBD1,-,TGCGCCAGCAGTGTCGAACAGGGGCCCGGTCTCTTT,CASSVEQGPGLF
TRBV18,TRBJ2-7,TRBD1,-,TGTGCCAGCTCACCACGACAGGGATGGGAGCAGTACTTC,CASSPRQGWEQYF
TRBV27,TRBJ2-1,TRBD2,-,TGTGCCAGCGAGGTAGCAGCGGGGCATGAGCAGTTCTTC,CASEVAAGHEQFF
TRBV7-2,TRBJ1-3,-,-,TGTGCCAGCAGCCCAAACGGGGGGCATGGAAACACCATATATTTT,CASSPNGGHGNTIYF
TRBV7-9,TRBJ1-2,TRBD1,-,TGTGCCAGCAGCCCCGGGACAGGGGATACTGGCTACACCTTC,CASSPGTGDTGYTF
TRBV5-6,TRBJ1-6,-,-,TGTGCCAGCAGCTTAGGGGTGGAGAATTCACCCCTCCACTTT,CASSLGVENSPLHF
TRBV7-8,TRBJ2-7,-,-,TGTGCCAGCAGCTTAAATGGCGGGAACGGATACGAGCAGTACTTC,CASSLNGGNGYEQYF
TRBV27,TRBJ1-1,-,-,TGTGCCAGCAGTGGCAGGGCTCCACTTAACACTGAAGCTTTCTTT,CASSGRAPLNTEAFF
TRBV21-1,TRBJ2-1,-,-,TGTGCCAGCAGCAGCCTGGACAGGGTCTCCTACAATGAGCAGTTCTTC,CASSSLDRVSYNEQFF
TRBV7-2,TRBJ2-1,TRBD2,-,TGTGCCAGCAGCAGGACTAGCGGGGGGGGCTCCTACAATGAGCAGTTCTTC,CASSRTSGGGSYNEQFF
TRBV7-9,TRBJ1-2,-,-,TGTGCCAGCAGCACGGGACAACCTTATGGCTACACCTTC,CASSTGQPYGYTF
TRBV5-1,TRBJ1-4,TRBD1,once,TGCGCCAGCAGGTTGACAGGGGCAACTAATGAAAAACTGTTTTTT,CASRLTGATNEKLFF
TRBV16,TRBJ2-7,-,-,TGTGCCAGCAGTCAAGACGGGATATTCTACGAGCAGTACTTC,CASSQDGIFYEQYF
TRBV7-9,TRBJ2-1,-,-,TGTGCCAGCAGCTCGGGGTACAATGAGCAGTTCTTC,CASSSGYNEQFF
TRBV4-1,TRBJ1-6,-,-,TGCGCCAGCAGCCAAGAACTCGGACACGGTTATGATTCACCCCTCCACTTT,CASSQELGHGYDSPLHF
TRBV4-1,TRBJ2-5,TRBD2,few,TGCGCCAGCAGCCAAGTAGGACTAGATGAAGAGACCCAGTACTTC,CASSQVGLDEETQYF
TRBV28,TRBJ1-2,-,-,TGTGCCAGCAGTTTGCCGCCGAGATTCTATGGCTACACCTTC,CASSLPPRFYGYTF
TRBV15,TRBJ2-5,TRBD1,-,TGTGCCACCAGCCAGGACAGGGCCATACAAGAGACCCAGTACTTC,CATSQDRAIQETQYF
TRBV19,TRBJ2-5,TRBD2,few,TGTGCCAGTAGTCCTCGGCGGACTAGGGTGGAGACCCAGTACTTC,CASSPRRTRVETQYF
TRBV5-5,TRBJ2-7,-,-,TGTGCCAGCAGCTACCGGGGGGCCGCCGGTTCCTACGAGCAGTACTTC,CASSYRGAAGSYEQYF
TRBV24-1,TRBJ2-1,-,once,TGTGCCACCAGTGATTTGCCCGGGAAAACCGTGACCAATGAGCAGTTCTTC,CATSDLPGKTVTNEQFF
TRBV10-2,TRBJ1-5,-,-,TGCGCCAGCGGACGGGGTAGCAATCAGCCCCAGCATTTT,CASGRGSNQPQHF
TRBV6-1,TRBJ2-1,TRBD2,once,TGTGCCAGCAGTGAAGTATGGTCTAGCGGGCTATACAATGAGCAGTTCTTC,CASSEVWSSGLYNEQFF
TRBV19,TRBJ2-4,-,few,TGTGCCAGTAGTGTAGGGCTCATCTTTGCGGAGAAAAACATTCAGTACTTC,CASSVGLIFAEKNIQYF
TRBV28,TRBJ1-6,-,-,TGTGCCAGCAGCCCATACGACACCCCCGACTACGTACCCCTCCACTTT,CASSPYDTPDYVPLHF
TRBV7-2,TRBJ2-1,-,few,TGTGCCAGCAGCTTATCGGGTTCCTACAATGAGCAGTTCTTC,CASSLSGSYNEQFF
TRBV18,TRBJ2-7,TRBD2,-,TGTGCCAGCTCACACTCAGCGGGAGGGCCTTCCTACGAGCAGTACTTC,CASSHSAGGPSYEQYF
TRBV21-1,TRBJ1-4,-,-,TGTGCCAGCAGCAAAGCGCTGACAGCAACTAATGAAAAACTGTTTTTT,CASSKALTATNEKLFF
TRBV2,TRBJ2-7,TRBD1,-,TGTGCCAGCAGTGGGGACAGGCTTTTCAACGAGCAGTACTTC,CASSGDRLFNEQYF
TRBV5-1,TRBJ2-4,-,-,TGCGCCAGCAGCCCGGTGGGCTCTATAGCCAAAAACATTCAGTACTTC,CASSPVGSIAKNIQYF
TRBV5-1,TRBJ2-5,-,-,TGCGCCAGCAGCCCACTGACCACAGGGTGGGGGGAGACCCAGTACTTC,CASSPLTTGWGETQYF
TRBV5-6,TRBJ2-7,TRBD1,-,TGTGCCAGCAGCTGGGGGACAGGGAGATACGAGCAGTACTTC,CASSWGTGRYEQYF
TRBV3-1/TRBV3-2,TRBJ2-3,TRBD2,-,TGTGCCAGCAGCCAAGCCGGGTTGCGGGGGGGGAGCACAGATACGCAGTATTTT,CASSQAGLRGGSTDTQYF
TRBV11-2,TRBJ2-5,TRBD1,-,TGTGCCAGCAGCTTGGAACCGGGACAGGCGAACTTC,CASSLEPGQANF
TRBV7-9,TRBJ2-6,TRBD1,few,TGTGCCAGCAGCCCCTTCGTGGGACAGGGGCGTGGGGCCAACGTCCTGACTTTC,CASSPFVGQGRGANVLTF
TRBV6-5,TRBJ2-1,TRBD2,-,TGTGCCAGCAGTTCCTTAGGAGCGGGGGGGAACAATGAGCAGTTCTTC,CASSSLGAGGNNEQFF
TRBV7-9,TRBJ2-1,TRBD2,-,TGTGCCAGCAGCTTATATAGCGGGGGGAAGGATGAGCAGTTCTTC,CASSLYSGGKDEQFF